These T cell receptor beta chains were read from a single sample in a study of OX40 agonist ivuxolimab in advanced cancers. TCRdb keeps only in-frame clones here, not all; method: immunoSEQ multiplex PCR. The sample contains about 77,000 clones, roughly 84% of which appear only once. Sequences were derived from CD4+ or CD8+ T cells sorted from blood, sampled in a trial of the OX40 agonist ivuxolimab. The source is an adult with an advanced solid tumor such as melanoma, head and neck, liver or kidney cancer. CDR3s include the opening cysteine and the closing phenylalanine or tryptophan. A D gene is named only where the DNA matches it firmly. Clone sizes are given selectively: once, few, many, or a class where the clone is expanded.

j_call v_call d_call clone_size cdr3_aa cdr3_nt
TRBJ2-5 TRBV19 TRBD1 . CASSIGPGQKETQYF TGTGCCAGTAGTATAGGTCCGGGACAGAAAGAGACCCAGTACTTC
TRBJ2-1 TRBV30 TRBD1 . CARGTGGIWNEQFF TGTGCCCGAGGGACAGGGGGAATTTGGAATGAGCAGTTCTTC
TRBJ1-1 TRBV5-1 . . CASSLGRISNTEAFF TGCGCCAGCAGCTTGGGTCGGATTTCGAACACTGAAGCTTTCTTT
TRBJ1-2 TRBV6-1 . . CASSIETGYGYTF TGTGCCAGCAGTATAGAGACAGGCTATGGCTACACCTTC
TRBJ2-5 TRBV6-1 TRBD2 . CASSGGTSGRETQYF TGTGCCAGCAGTGGGGGGACTAGCGGGAGAGAGACCCAGTACTTC
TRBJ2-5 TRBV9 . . CASSREGLETQYF TGTGCCAGCAGCAGAGAAGGGTTGGAGACCCAGTACTTC
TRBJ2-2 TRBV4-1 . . CASSREFGGRWELFF TGCGCCAGCAGCCGAGAATTTGGGGGTAGATGGGAGCTGTTTTTT
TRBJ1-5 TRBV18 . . CASSPPAGSPNQPQHF TGTGCCAGCTCACCCCCTGCGGGCAGCCCCAATCAGCCCCAGCATTTT
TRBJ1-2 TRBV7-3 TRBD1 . CASSLTEGARNYGYTF TGTGCCAGCAGCTTAACAGAGGGGGCTAGGAACTATGGCTACACCTTC
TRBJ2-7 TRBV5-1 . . CASSLPRGHEQYF TGCGCCAGCAGCTTGCCCAGGGGCCACGAGCAGTACTTC
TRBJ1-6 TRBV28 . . CASSDLQGENSPLHF TGTGCCAGCAGCGACCTCCAAGGGGAGAATTCACCCCTCCACTTT
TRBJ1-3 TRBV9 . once CASSVEAISGNTIYF TGTGCCAGCAGCGTAGAGGCGATCTCTGGAAACACCATATATTTT
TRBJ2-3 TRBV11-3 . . CASSLNAGDTQYF TGTGCCAGCAGCTTAAATGCTGGGGATACGCAGTATTTT
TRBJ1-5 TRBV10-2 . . CASSESGRQPQHF TGCGCCAGCAGTGAGTCGGGGCGGCAGCCCCAGCATTTT
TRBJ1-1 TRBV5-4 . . CASSSKAGNTEAFF TGTGCCAGCAGCTCCAAAGCGGGAAACACTGAAGCTTTCTTT
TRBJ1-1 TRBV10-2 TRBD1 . CATKMVQGALNTEAFF TGCGCCACCAAAATGGTCCAGGGGGCCTTGAACACTGAAGCTTTCTTT
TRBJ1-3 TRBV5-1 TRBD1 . CASRPTGAGNTIYF TGCGCCAGCAGACCGACAGGGGCTGGAAACACCATATATTTT
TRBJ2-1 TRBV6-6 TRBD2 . CASSYGGVYNEQFF TGTGCCAGCAGTTACGGGGGGGTTTACAATGAGCAGTTCTTC
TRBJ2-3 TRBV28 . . CASSPGRSSTDTQYF TGTGCCAGCAGCCCTGGGAGGTCTAGCACAGATACGCAGTATTTT
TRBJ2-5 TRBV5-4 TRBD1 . CAISRDRGETQYF TGTGCCATCTCTCGGGACAGGGGTGAGACCCAGTACTTC
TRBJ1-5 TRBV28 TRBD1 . CATGDRFGNQPQHF TGTGCCACCGGGGACAGGTTTGGCAATCAGCCCCAGCATTTT
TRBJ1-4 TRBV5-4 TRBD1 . CASSPGQGYNEKLFF TGTGCCAGCAGCCCCGGACAGGGGTATAATGAAAAACTGTTTTTT
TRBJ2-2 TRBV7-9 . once CASSLDGVTGELFF TGTGCCAGCAGCCTCGACGGGGTTACCGGGGAGCTGTTTTTT
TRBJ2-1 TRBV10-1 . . CASSSDDEQFF TGCGCCAGCTCCTCTGACGATGAGCAGTTCTTC
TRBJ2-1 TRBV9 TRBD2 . CASSRLAGGGNEQFF TGTGCCAGCAGCCGACTAGCGGGTGGAGGCAATGAGCAGTTCTTC
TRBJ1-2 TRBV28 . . CASSFSGNYGYTF TGTGCCAGCAGCTTCTCAGGGAACTATGGCTACACCTTC
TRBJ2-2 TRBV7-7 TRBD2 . CASSLGLAGGANTGELFF TGTGCCAGCAGCTTGGGCCTAGCGGGAGGTGCGAACACCGGGGAGCTGTTTTTT
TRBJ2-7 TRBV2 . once CASSEERGPYEQYF TGTGCCAGCAGTGAAGAAAGGGGCCCCTACGAGCAGTACTTC
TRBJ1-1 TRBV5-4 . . CASSPELQVMNTEAFF TGTGCCAGCAGTCCTGAACTACAGGTAATGAACACTGAAGCTTTCTTT
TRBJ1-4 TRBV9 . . CASSALEGGMGELFF TGTGCCAGCAGCGCCCTAGAGGGAGGCATGGGTGAACTGTTTTTT
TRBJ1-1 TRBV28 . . CASSGALNTEAFF TGTGCCAGCAGTGGGGCCTTGAACACTGAAGCTTTCTTT
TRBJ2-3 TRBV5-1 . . CASSPLALSNTDTQYF TGCGCCAGCAGCCCGCTGGCGCTTTCGAACACAGATACGCAGTATTTT
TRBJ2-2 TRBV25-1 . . CASSEYRNTGELFF TGTGCCAGCAGTGAATACAGAAACACCGGGGAGCTGTTTTTT
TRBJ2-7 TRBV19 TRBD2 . CASSSNRLAGDEQYF TGTGCCAGTAGTAGCAACCGACTAGCGGGAGATGAGCAGTACTTC
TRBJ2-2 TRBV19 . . CASSLQLGELFF TGTGCCAGTAGTCTCCAATTAGGGGAGCTGTTTTTT
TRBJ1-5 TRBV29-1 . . CSEPDSNQPQHF TGCAGCGAGCCCGATAGCAATCAGCCCCAGCATTTT
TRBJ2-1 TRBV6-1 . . CASSEALTGFYNEQFF TGTGCCAGCAGTGAAGCACTGACAGGATTCTACAATGAGCAGTTCTTC
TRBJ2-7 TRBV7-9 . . CASSSDGGAIYEQYF TGTGCCAGCAGCTCGGACGGAGGGGCCATTTACGAGCAGTACTTC
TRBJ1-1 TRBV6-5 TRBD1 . CASSPQGLNTEAFF TGTGCCAGCAGTCCACAGGGGCTGAACACTGAAGCTTTCTTT
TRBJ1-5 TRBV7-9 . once CAIGGTGSNQPQHF TGTGCCATAGGTGGGACGGGAAGCAATCAGCCCCAGCATTTT
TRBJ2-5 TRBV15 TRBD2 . CATRSGALETQYF TGTGCCACCAGGAGCGGGGCGTTAGAGACCCAGTACTTC
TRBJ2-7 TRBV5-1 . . CASSQNAGSSYEQYF TGCGCCAGCAGCCAAAATGCGGGGAGCTCCTACGAGCAGTACTTC
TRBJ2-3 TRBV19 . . CASSILGSTDTQYF TGTGCCAGTAGTATATTGGGCAGCACAGATACGCAGTATTTT
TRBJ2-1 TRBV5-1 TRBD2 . CASSTGTSGSNEQFF TGCGCCAGCAGCACGGGGACTAGCGGGAGTAATGAGCAGTTCTTC
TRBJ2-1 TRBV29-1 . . CSVDSKASSYNEQFF TGCAGCGTTGACTCAAAGGCGAGCTCCTACAATGAGCAGTTCTTC
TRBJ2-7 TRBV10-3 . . CATRDISYEQYF TGTGCCACCCGGGACATCTCCTACGAGCAGTACTTC
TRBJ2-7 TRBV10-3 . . CAIRGGIGQGAYEQYF TGTGCCATCAGGGGGGGGATTGGACAGGGAGCCTACGAGCAGTACTTC
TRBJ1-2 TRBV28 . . CASSLSMQRAYGYTF TGTGCCAGCAGTTTAAGCATGCAGAGGGCCTATGGCTACACCTTC
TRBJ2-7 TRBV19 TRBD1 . CASRRTGVAYEQYF TGTGCCAGTAGACGGACAGGGGTAGCCTACGAGCAGTACTTC
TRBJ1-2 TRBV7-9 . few CASSLTGYGYTF TGTGCCAGCAGCTTAACGGGTTATGGCTACACCTTC
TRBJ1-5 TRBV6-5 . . CASSYSRTVNQPQHF TGTGCCAGCAGTTACTCACGTACGGTCAATCAGCCCCAGCATTTT
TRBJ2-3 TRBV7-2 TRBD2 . CASSSRGAGSSTDTQYF TGTGCCAGCAGTTCGCGGGGGGCCGGGAGCTCCACAGATACGCAGTATTTT
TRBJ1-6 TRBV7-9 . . CASSLGTANSPLHF TGTGCCAGCAGCTTAGGGACAGCTAATTCACCCCTCCACTTT
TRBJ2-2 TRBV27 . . CASSLLLATGELFF TGTGCCAGCAGTTTACTCCTAGCCACCGGGGAGCTGTTTTTT
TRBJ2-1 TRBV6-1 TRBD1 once CASSSGTGGKNEQFF TGTGCCAGCAGTTCCGGGACAGGGGGCAAGAATGAGCAGTTCTTC
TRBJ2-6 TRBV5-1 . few CASSSQGGGANVLTF TGCGCCAGCAGCTCACAGGGCGGAGGGGCCAACGTCCTGACTTTC
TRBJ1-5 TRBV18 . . CASSPGRGQPQHF TGTGCCAGCTCACCCGGTAGGGGCCAGCCCCAGCATTTT